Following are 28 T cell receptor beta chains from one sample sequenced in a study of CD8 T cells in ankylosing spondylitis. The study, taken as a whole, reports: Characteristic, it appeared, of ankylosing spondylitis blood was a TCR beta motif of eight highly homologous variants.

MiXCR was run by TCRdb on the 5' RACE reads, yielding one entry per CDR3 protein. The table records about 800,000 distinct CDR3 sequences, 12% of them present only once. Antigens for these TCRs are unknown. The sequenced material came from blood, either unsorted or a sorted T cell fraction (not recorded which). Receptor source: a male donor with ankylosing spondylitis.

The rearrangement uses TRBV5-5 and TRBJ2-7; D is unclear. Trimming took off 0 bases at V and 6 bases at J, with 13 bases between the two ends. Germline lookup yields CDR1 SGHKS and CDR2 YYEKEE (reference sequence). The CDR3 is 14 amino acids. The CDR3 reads CASSLGDFLGEQYF. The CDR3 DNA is TGTGCCAGCAGCTTGGGCGATTTCCTTGGCGAGCAGTACTTC.

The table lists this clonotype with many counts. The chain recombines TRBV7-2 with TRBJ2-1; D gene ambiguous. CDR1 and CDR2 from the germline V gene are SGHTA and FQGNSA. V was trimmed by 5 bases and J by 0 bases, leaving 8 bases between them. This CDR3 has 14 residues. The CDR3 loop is CASSPYRSYNEQFF. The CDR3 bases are TGTGCCAGCAGCCCGTACCGCTCCTACAATGAGCAGTTCTTC.

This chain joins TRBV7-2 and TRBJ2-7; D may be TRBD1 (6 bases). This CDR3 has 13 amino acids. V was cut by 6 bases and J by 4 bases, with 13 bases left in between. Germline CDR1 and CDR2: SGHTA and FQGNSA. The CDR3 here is CASRTGAGYEQYF. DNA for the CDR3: TGTGCCAGCAGGACAGGTGCTGGGTACGAGCAGTACTTC.

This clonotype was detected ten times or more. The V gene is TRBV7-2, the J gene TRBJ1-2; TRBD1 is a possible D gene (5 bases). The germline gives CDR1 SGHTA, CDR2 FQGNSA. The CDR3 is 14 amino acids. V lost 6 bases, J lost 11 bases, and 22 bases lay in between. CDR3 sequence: CASRTVGGDTSYTF. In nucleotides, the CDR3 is TGTGCCAGCAGAACCGTGGGGGGAGATACCTCATACACCTTC.

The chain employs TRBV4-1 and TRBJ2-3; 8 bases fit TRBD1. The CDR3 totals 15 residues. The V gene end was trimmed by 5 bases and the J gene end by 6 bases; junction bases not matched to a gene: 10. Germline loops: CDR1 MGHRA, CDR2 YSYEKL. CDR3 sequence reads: CASSVTDRVGDTQYF. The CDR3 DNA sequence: TGCGCCAGCAGCGTAACGGACAGGGTGGGGGATACGCAGTATTTT.

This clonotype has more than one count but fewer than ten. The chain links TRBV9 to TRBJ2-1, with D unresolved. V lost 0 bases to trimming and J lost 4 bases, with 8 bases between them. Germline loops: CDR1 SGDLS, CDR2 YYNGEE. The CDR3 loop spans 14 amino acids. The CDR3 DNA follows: TGTGCCAGCAGCGTAGCGGCCCTATACAATGAGCAGTTCTTC. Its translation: CASSVAALYNEQFF.

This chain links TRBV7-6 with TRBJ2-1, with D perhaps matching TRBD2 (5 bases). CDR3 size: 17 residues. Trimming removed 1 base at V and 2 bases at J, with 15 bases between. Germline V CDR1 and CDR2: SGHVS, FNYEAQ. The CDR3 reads CASSLGFGKPPYNEQFF. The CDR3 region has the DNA TGTGCCAGCAGCTTAGGTTTCGGGAAGCCCCCCTACAATGAGCAGTTCTTC.

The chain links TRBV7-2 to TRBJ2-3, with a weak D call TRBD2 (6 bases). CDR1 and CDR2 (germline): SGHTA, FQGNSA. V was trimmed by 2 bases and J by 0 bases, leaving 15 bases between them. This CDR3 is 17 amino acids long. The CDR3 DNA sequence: TGTGCCAGCAGCTTATGGGGGGTAGCGGAGAGCACAGATACGCAGTATTTT. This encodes CASSLWGVAESTDTQYF.

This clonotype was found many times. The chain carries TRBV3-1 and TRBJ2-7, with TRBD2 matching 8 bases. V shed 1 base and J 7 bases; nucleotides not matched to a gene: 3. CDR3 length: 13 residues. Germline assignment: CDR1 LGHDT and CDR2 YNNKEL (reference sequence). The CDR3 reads CASSQVSGDEQYF. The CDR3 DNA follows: TGTGCCAGCAGCCAAGTTAGCGGGGATGAGCAGTACTTC.

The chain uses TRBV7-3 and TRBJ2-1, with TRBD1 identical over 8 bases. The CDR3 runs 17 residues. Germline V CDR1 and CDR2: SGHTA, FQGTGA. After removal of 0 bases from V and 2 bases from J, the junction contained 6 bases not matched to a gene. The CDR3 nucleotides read TGTGCCAGCAGCTTAACGGCGGACAGGGACGCCTACAATGAGCAGTTCTTC. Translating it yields CASSLTADRDAYNEQFF.

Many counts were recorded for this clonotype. The CDR3 DNA is TGTGCCGGGGGCGTGAACACTGAAGCTTTCTTT. This gives the protein CAGGVNTEAFF. The chain recombines TRBV6-1 with TRBJ1-1, with D perhaps matching TRBD1 (6 bases). Per germline, CDR1 MNHNS and CDR2 SASEGT. The CDR3 contains 11 residues. The V and J ends lost 11 bases and 0 bases respectively, with 7 bases between them.

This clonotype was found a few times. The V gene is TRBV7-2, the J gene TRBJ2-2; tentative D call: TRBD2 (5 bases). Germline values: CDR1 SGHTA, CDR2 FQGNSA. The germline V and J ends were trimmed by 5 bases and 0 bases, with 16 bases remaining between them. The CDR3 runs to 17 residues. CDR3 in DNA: TGTGCCAGCAGCCGTCTTTGGGAGCGGACGAACACCGGGGAGCTGTTTTTT. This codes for CASSRLWERTNTGELFF.

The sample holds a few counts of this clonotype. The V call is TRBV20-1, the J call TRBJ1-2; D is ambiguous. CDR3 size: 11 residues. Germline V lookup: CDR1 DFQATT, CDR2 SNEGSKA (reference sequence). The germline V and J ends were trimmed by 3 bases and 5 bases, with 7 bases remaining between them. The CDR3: CSASTGYGYTF. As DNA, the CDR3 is TGCAGTGCTAGTACGGGTTATGGCTACACCTTC.

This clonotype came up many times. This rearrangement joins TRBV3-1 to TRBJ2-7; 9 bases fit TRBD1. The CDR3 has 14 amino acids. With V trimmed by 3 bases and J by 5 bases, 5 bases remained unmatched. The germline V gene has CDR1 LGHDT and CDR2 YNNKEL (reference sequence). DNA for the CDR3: TGTGCCAGCAGCCACTGGGACAGGGCCCACGAGCAGTACTTC. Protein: CASSHWDRAHEQYF.

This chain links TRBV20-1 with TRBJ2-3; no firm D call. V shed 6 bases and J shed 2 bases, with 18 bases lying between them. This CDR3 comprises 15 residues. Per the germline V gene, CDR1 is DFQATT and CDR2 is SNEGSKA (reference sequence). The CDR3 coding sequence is TGCAGTGCCACGGGTCCATCCATATCCACAGATACGCAGTATTTT. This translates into CSATGPSISTDTQYF.

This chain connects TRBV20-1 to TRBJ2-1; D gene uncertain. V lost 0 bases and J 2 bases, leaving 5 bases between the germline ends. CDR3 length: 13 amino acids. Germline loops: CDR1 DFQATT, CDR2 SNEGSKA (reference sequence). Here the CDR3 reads CSARETPYNEQFF. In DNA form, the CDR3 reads TGCAGTGCTAGAGAGACCCCCTACAATGAGCAGTTCTTC.

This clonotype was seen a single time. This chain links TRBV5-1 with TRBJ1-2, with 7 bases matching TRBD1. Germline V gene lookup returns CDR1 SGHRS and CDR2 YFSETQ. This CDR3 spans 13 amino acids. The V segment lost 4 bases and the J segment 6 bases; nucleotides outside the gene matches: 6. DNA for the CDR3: TGCGCCAGCAGCCTCGACAGGGTTGATGGCTACACCTTC. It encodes CASSLDRVDGYTF.

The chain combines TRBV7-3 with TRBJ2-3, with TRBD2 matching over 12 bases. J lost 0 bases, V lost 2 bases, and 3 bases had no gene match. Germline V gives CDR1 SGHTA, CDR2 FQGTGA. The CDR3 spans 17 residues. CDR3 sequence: CASSLSSGGASTDTQYF. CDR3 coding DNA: TGTGCCAGCAGCTTATCTAGCGGGGGGGCTAGCACAGATACGCAGTATTTT.

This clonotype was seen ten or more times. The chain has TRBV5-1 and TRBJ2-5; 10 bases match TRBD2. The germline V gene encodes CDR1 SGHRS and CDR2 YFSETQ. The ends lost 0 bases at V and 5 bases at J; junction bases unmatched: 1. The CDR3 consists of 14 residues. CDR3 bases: TGCGCCAGCAGCTTGGCACTAGCGGGGGAGACCCAGTACTTC. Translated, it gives CASSLALAGETQYF.

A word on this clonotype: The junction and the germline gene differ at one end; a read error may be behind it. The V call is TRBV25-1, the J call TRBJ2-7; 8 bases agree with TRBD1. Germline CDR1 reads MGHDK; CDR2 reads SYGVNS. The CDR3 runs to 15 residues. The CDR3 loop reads CAISDRQGNSYEQYF. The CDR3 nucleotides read TGTGCCATCAGTGACCGACAGGGGAATTCCTACGAGCAGTACTTC.

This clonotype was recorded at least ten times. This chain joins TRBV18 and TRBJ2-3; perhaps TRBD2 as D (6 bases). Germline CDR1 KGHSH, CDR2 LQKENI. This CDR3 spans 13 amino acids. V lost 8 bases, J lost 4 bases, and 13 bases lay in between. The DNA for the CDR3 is TGTGCCAGCAGCCCACCTAGCGCAGATACGCAGTATTTT. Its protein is CASSPPSADTQYF.

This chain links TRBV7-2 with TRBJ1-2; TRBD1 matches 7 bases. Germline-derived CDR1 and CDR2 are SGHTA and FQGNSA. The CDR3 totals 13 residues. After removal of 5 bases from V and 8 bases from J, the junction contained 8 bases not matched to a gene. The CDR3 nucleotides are TGTGCCAGCAGCCCCACAGGGGAGCTAGGCTACACCTTC. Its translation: CASSPTGELGYTF. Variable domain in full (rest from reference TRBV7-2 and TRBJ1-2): GAGVSQSPSNKVTEKGKDVELRCDPISGHTALYWYRQSLGQGLEFLIYFQGNSAPDKSGLPSDRFSAERTGGSVSTLTIQRTQQEDSAVYLCASSPTGELGYTFGSGTRLTVV.

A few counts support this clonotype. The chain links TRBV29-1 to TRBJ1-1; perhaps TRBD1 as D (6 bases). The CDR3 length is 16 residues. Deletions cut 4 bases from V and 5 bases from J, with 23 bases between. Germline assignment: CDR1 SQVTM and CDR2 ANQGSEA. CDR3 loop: CSVGRVLGGARTEAFF. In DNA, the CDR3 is TGCAGCGTTGGGAGAGTTTTGGGGGGCGCAAGGACTGAAGCTTTCTTT. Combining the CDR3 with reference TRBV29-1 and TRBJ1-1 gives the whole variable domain SAVISQKPSRDICQRGTSLTIQCQVDSQVTMMFWYRQQPGQSLTLIATANQGSEATYESGFVIDKFPISRPNLTFSTLTVSNMSPEDSSIYLCSVGRVLGGARTEAFFGQGTRLTVV.

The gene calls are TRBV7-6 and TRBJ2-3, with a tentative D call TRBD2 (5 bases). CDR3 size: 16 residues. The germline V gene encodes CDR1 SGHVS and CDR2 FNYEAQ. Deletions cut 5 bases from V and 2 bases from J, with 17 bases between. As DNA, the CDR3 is TGTGCCAGCAGCCTACCCTCGGGGTCCGCCACAGATACGCAGTATTTT. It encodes CASSLPSGSATDTQYF.

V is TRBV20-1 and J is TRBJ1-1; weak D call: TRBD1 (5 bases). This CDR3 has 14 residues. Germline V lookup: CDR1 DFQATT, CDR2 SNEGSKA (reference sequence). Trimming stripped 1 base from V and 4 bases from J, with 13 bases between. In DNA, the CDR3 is TGCAGTGCTAGAGTTAGAGGGGAGGCCACTGAAGCTTTCTTT. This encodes CSARVRGEATEAFF.

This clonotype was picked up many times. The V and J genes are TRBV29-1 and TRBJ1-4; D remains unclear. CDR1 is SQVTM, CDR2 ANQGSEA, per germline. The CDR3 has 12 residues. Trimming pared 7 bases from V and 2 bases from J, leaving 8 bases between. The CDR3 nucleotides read TGCAGCGCCAGACGGACTAATGAAAAACTGTTTTTT. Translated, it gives CSARRTNEKLFF.

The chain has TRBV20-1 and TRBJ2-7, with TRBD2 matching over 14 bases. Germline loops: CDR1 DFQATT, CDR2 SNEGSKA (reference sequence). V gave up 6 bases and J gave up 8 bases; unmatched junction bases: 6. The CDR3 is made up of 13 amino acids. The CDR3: CSAYGLAGGKQYF. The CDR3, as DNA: TGCAGTGCCTACGGACTAGCGGGAGGAAAGCAGTACTTC.

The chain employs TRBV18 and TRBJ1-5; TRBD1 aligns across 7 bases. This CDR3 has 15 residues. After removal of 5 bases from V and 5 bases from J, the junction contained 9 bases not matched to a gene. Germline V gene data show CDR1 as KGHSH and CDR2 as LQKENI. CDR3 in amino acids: CASSSYQGEDQPQHF. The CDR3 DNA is TGTGCCAGCTCATCTTACCAGGGGGAGGATCAGCCCCAGCATTTT.